Listed below are T cell receptor beta chains from one sample, sequenced in a study of response to subunit inactivated influenza vaccine. TCRdb re-called the RT-PCR reads with MiXCR, one entry per CDR3 protein. In the table there are hundreds of thousands of distinct CDR3 sequences, approximately 17% of which are singletons. Specimen: PBMCs from blood, collected less than 6 days after vaccination. The receptors were sampled from a man aged 45-65 years who received an inactivated influenza vaccine. Each CDR3 is given with its conserved first and last residue. The order of the fields is V gene, CDR3 protein.

v_call: TRBV28; cdr3_aa: CASSDNFNQPQHF
v_call: TRBV15; cdr3_aa: CATSAGGGTGELFF
v_call: TRBV4-2; cdr3_aa: CASSQDVRTGELFF
v_call: TRBV14; cdr3_aa: CASSLTGTEQFF
v_call: TRBV4-3; cdr3_aa: CASSQIQGIRNEQYF
v_call: TRBV11-2; cdr3_aa: CASSLGPSGINSPLHF
v_call: TRBV6-6; cdr3_aa: CASSYFRGGQYF
v_call: TRBV4-3; cdr3_aa: CASSQAEGNTEAFF
v_call: TRBV18; cdr3_aa: CASSYRHGYTEAFF
v_call: TRBV9; cdr3_aa: CASSVGSGGAVNMVNTQYF
v_call: TRBV10-3; cdr3_aa: CAISEPPGARTTYEQYF
v_call: TRBV24-1; cdr3_aa: CATSDSAGPNYEQYF
v_call: TRBV7-2; cdr3_aa: CASSFGLGETQYF
v_call: TRBV5-5; cdr3_aa: CASTGITDTQYF
v_call: TRBV20-1; cdr3_aa: CSADRGVNEQFF
v_call: TRBV11-1; cdr3_aa: CASSLPTWRQGIHEQYF
v_call: TRBV5-1; cdr3_aa: CASSFGGPIQETQYF
v_call: TRBV12-3/TRBV12-4; cdr3_aa: CASTRFGETQYF
v_call: TRBV5-1; cdr3_aa: CASSASEGTSGARRQFF
v_call: TRBV11-2; cdr3_aa: CASSLLGAPSYNEQFF
v_call: TRBV20-1; cdr3_aa: CSARSGTGWAFF
v_call: TRBV11-2; cdr3_aa: CASSLDPSTDTQYF
v_call: TRBV7-9; cdr3_aa: CASSRGTGLSSGEKLFF